Each of the 27 T cell receptor beta chains below was sequenced from the same sample in a study of cytomegalovirus exposure and HLA in healthy donors. Assay: immunoSEQ multiplex PCR; the TCRdb copy retains only in-frame clones and omits some. The sample shows 71,000 or so clones, about 94% of them seen only once. What was sequenced was PBMCs. The source of these receptors is a woman between 18 and 30 years old in good health and CMV-seronegative.

J is TRBJ2-3 and V is TRBV7-9; TRBD2 agrees at 8 bases. The CDR3 spans 16 residues. Germline V gene lookup returns CDR1 SEHNR and CDR2 FQNEAQ (reference sequence). The ends lost 5 bases at V and 4 bases at J; junction bases unmatched: 11. CDR3 nucleotide sequence: TGTGCCAGCAGCGGGTTAGCGGGGCACGGGGCAGATACGCAGTATTTT. Translating it yields CASSGLAGHGADTQYF.

This chain's CDR3 is CASSRPGGVNTEAFF. CDR3 sequence (DNA): TGTGCCAGCAGTCGCCCCGGGGGAGTGAACACTGAAGCTTTCTTT. The gene calls are TRBV6-5 and TRBJ1-1; D possibly corresponds to TRBD1 (5 bases). Trimming shortened V by 5 bases and J by 0 bases, and 13 bases separated the two germline ends. The CDR3 runs to 15 residues. The germline CDR1 and CDR2 sequences are MNHEY and SVGAGI.

The chain joins TRBV7-2 to TRBJ1-2; 8 bases align to TRBD1. Trimming cost V 2 bases and J 4 bases; bases outside gene matches: 6. Germline CDR1 SGHTA, CDR2 FQGNSA. CDR3 length: 15 residues. CDR3 in DNA: TGTGCCAGCAGCTTATATACAGGGGGGGGCTATGGCTACACCTTC. It encodes CASSLYTGGGYGYTF.

This clone showed up just once. The chain links TRBV5-5 to TRBJ2-5; 8 bases match TRBD1. The CDR3 runs to 14 residues. With V trimmed by 4 bases and J by 5 bases, 7 bases remained unmatched. The germline gives CDR1 SGHKS, CDR2 YYEKEE (reference sequence). In DNA, the CDR3 is TGTGCCAGCAGCCGGCACAGGGGGATGGAGACCCAGTACTTC. This sequence encodes CASSRHRGMETQYF.

As regards this clone: Other DNA sequences in this specimen translate into the identical CDR3. The rearrangement links TRBV4-2 to TRBJ2-1; 13 bases line up with TRBD2. Germline CDR1 and CDR2: LGHNA and YNFKEQ. This CDR3 comprises 16 residues. J gave up 4 bases and V 1 base, and 1 base lay outside the gene matches. For the CDR3, the DNA is TGTGCCAGCAGCCAAGGGGGACTAGCGGGGTACAATGAGCAGTTCTTC. Encoded protein: CASSQGGLAGYNEQFF.

The V and J genes are TRBV11-3 and TRBJ2-7; 16 bases map to TRBD2. The V gene's germline CDR1 is SGHNT and CDR2 YENEEA. J was trimmed by 3 bases and V by 3 bases; bases with no gene match: 5. The CDR3 length is 17 residues. The CDR3 spells CASSLGTSGRAIYEQYF. In DNA, the CDR3 is TGTGCCAGCAGCTTGGGGACTAGCGGGAGGGCCATCTACGAGCAGTACTTC.

The gene calls are TRBV30 and TRBJ1-3; maybe TRBD1 (6 bases). Trimming pared 2 bases from V and 4 bases from J, leaving 9 bases between. The CDR3 sequence is 13 residues long. The germline CDR1 and CDR2 sequences are GTSNPN and SVGIG (reference sequence). CDR3 DNA sequence: TGTGCCTGGAGTCCAGGGGTCGGAAACACCATATATTTT. As protein: CAWSPGVGNTIYF.

The chain's CDR3 is CASSSPGLEGEQYF. The CDR3 DNA reads as TGTGCCAGCAGCTCGCCGGGACTAGAAGGCGAGCAGTACTTC. This chain uses TRBV7-9 with TRBJ2-7; 8 bases are shared with TRBD2. CDR3 length equals 14 residues. V lost 4 bases, J lost 6 bases, and 8 bases stayed unmatched. Germline V lookup: CDR1 SEHNR, CDR2 FQNEAQ (reference sequence). The complete variable domain, with remaining parts taken from reference TRBV7-9 and TRBJ2-7, reads DTGVSQNPRHKITKRGQNVTFRCDPISEHNRLYWYRQTLGQGPEFLTYFQNEAQLEKSRLLSDRFSAERPKGSFSTLEIQRTEQGDSAMYLCASSSPGLEGEQYFGPGTRLTVT.

The rearrangement joins TRBV9 to TRBJ2-7, with TRBD2 identical over 10 bases. The CDR3 length is 14 residues. The V and J ends lost 4 bases and 3 bases, in that order; junction bases with no gene match: 4. Germline CDR1 and CDR2: SGDLS and YYNGEE. This CDR3 reads CASSPTSGNYEQYF. The CDR3 bases are TGTGCCAGCAGCCCAACTAGCGGGAACTACGAGCAGTACTTC.

V gene TRBV25-1 combines with J gene TRBJ2-1; 7 positions match TRBD2. V shed 1 base, J shed 10 bases, and the junction held 10 bases outside the gene matches. This CDR3 has 15 residues. From germline, CDR1 is MGHDK and CDR2 SYGVNS. The DNA of the CDR3 is TGTGCCAGCAGTGAATGGGCAGCGGGGCTTGCGGAGCAGTTCTTC. Amino acid sequence: CASSEWAAGLAEQFF.

The chain uses TRBV30 and TRBJ2-3; the match to TRBD2 covers 9 bases. This CDR3 spans 17 amino acids. Germline values: CDR1 GTSNPN, CDR2 SVGIG (reference sequence). V was pared by 2 bases and J by 6 bases, with 15 bases of the junction left unmatched. The CDR3 DNA reads TGTGCCTGGAGTCCTGGCCCGGGCGCGGGGGGGCCCGATACGCAGTATTTT. This codes for CAWSPGPGAGGPDTQYF.

This chain uses TRBV7-8 with TRBJ1-5; unclear D gene. Between the trimmed V and J ends, which lost 7 bases and 4 bases, there was a span of 17 bases. The length of the CDR3 is 15 residues. The germline CDR1 and CDR2 sequences are SGHVS and FQNEAQ. CDR3 loop: CASTPPGDLNQPQHF. CDR3 in DNA: TGTGCCAGCACTCCCCCCGGGGATCTTAATCAGCCCCAGCATTTT. The whole variable domain, filled in from reference TRBV7-8 and TRBJ1-5, reads GAGVSQSPRYKVAKRGQDVALRCDPISGHVSLFWYQQALGQGPEFLTYFQNEAQLDKSGLPSDRFFAERPEGSVSTLKIQRTQQEDSAVYLCASTPPGDLNQPQHFGDGTRLSIL.

The chain uses TRBV4-3 and TRBJ2-2, with 7 positions matching TRBD2. V shed 0 bases, J shed 6 bases, and the junction held 16 bases outside the gene matches. The germline V gene has CDR1 LGHNA and CDR2 YSLEER. The CDR3 extends over 19 amino acids. CDR3: CASSQDRGGATLLAGELFF. The DNA for the CDR3 is TGCGCCAGCAGCCAAGATCGCGGGGGAGCTACACTCCTGGCCGGGGAGCTGTTTTTT.

The chain links TRBV5-4 to TRBJ1-1, with 8 bases that match TRBD1. J was trimmed by 10 bases and V by 4 bases; bases with no gene match: 9. The CDR3 covers 13 residues. Germline V CDR1 and CDR2: SGHNT, YYREEE (reference sequence). The CDR3 nucleotides are TGTGCCAGCAGCGCGCTACAGGGGGTATCAGCTTTCTTT. Its protein product is CASSALQGVSAFF.

This clone was counted only a few times. The rearrangement joins TRBV30 to TRBJ1-5; 7 bases agree with TRBD1. The CDR3 length is 13 residues. Germline V CDR1 and CDR2: GTSNPN, SVGIG (reference sequence). With 3 bases clipped from V and 4 bases from J, the junction kept 3 bases outside the gene matches. CDR3 coding DNA: TGTGCCTGGAGCGCACAGGGGAATCAGCCCCAGCATTTT. It specifies CAWSAQGNQPQHF.

The chain combines TRBV29-1 with TRBJ2-1; unclear D gene. The germline V gene has CDR1 SQVTM and CDR2 ANQGSEA. The CDR3 contains 13 residues. Deletions cut 6 bases from V and 4 bases from J, with 13 bases between. The CDR3 nucleotides read TGCAGCGTAGAACCAATGAGTTACAATGAGCAGTTCTTC. This gives the protein CSVEPMSYNEQFF.

This chain links TRBV2 with TRBJ1-2; D is undetermined. Germline CDR1 and CDR2: SNHLY and FYNNEI. The CDR3 loop spans 14 amino acids. V gave up 8 bases and J gave up 0 bases, with 13 bases separating them. The CDR3 is CASLLGRTNYGYTF. The CDR3 nucleotides are TGTGCCAGCTTATTGGGCAGGACTAACTATGGCTACACCTTC. Drawing the rest from reference TRBV2 and TRBJ1-2, the complete variable domain is EPEVTQTPSHQVTQMGQEVILRCVPISNHLYFYWYRQILGQKVEFLVSFYNNEISEKSEIFDDQFSVERPDGSNFTLKIRSTKLEDSAMYFCASLLGRTNYGYTFGSGTRLTVV.

The rearrangement uses TRBV6-1 and TRBJ2-7, with D perhaps TRBD2 (7 bases). The CDR3 spans 15 residues. V was clipped by 7 bases and J by 4 bases, with 20 bases between them. Germline assignment: CDR1 MNHNS and CDR2 SASEGT. CDR3 coding DNA: TGTGCCAGCACCTGGGGGGGCGGGAGTGGATACGAGCAGTACTTC. Amino acids: CASTWGGGSGYEQYF.

CDR3 residues: CASSPRLAGDVNIQYF. The CDR3 DNA sequence: TGCGCCAGCAGCCCCCGACTAGCGGGAGATGTAAACATTCAGTACTTC. The rearrangement uses TRBV4-1 and TRBJ2-4; 12 bases match TRBD2. The germline gives CDR1 MGHRA, CDR2 YSYEKL. J lost 6 bases, V lost 4 bases, and 7 bases had no gene match. CDR3 size: 16 residues.

V usage is TRBV6-4 and J usage is TRBJ1-6; 8 bases line up with TRBD1. J lost 7 bases, V lost 3 bases, and 5 bases had no gene match. The length of the CDR3 is 15 residues. In germline, CDR1 is MRHNA, CDR2 SNTAGT. CDR3 sequence (DNA): TGTGCCAGCAGTGAAGGCGGACAGGGCAATTCACCCCTCCACTTT. This encodes CASSEGGQGNSPLHF.

The V gene is TRBV15, the J gene TRBJ1-4, with a tentative D call TRBD1 (5 bases). Germline V gives CDR1 LNHNV, CDR2 YYDKDF (reference sequence). The CDR3 length is 15 residues. The V end lost 5 bases, the J end lost 4 bases, and 14 bases lay between the germline ends. DNA for the CDR3: TGTGCCACCAGCTTCGGTCGGGGGAGTAATGAAAAACTGTTTTTT. Translation gives CATSFGRGSNEKLFF.

The V gene is TRBV4-2, the J gene TRBJ1-1, with D unclear. With 0 bases removed from V and 0 bases from J, the gap between germline ends came to 14 bases. CDR3 length equals 17 residues. Germline CDR1 is LGHNA and CDR2 is YNFKEQ. The CDR3 nucleotides are TGTGCCAGCAGCCAAGAAGGAGTCCATGCAGTGAACACTGAAGCTTTCTTT. Translated: CASSQEGVHAVNTEAFF.

This clone appeared once. The rearrangement uses TRBV7-8 and TRBJ2-7; possibly TRBD1 for D (5 bases). Germline V gene data show CDR1 as SGHVS and CDR2 as FQNEAQ. The V and J ends lost 2 bases and 0 bases respectively, with 11 bases between them. The CDR3 sequence is 15 residues long. Written as DNA, the CDR3 is TGTGCCAGCAGCTTAACGAGACAGTTCTCCTACGAGCAGTACTTC. Its translation: CASSLTRQFSYEQYF.

V usage is TRBV5-6 and J usage is TRBJ2-2; TRBD1 agrees at 8 bases. This CDR3 has 16 amino acids. The germline gives CDR1 SGHDT, CDR2 YYEEEE. V shed 0 bases, J shed 6 bases, and the junction held 7 bases outside the gene matches. The CDR3 is CASSLAPTGAPGELFF. The CDR3 nucleotides are TGTGCCAGCAGCTTGGCGCCGACAGGGGCCCCCGGGGAGCTGTTTTTT.

This chain links TRBV5-1 with TRBJ1-1; 9 bases line up with TRBD1. The V and J ends lost 4 bases and 0 bases, in that order; junction bases with no gene match: 4. Per the germline V gene, CDR1 is SGHRS and CDR2 is YFSETQ. The CDR3 runs to 15 residues. This chain's CDR3 is CASSLRTGVNTEAFF. CDR3 bases: TGCGCCAGCAGCCTCCGGACAGGGGTGAACACTGAAGCTTTCTTT.

The chain recombines TRBV4-3 with TRBJ1-6; 7 nucleotides align to TRBD1. The CDR3 contains 15 residues. The germline V gene has CDR1 LGHNA and CDR2 YSLEER. The V gene end was trimmed by 4 bases and the J gene end by 6 bases; junction bases not matched to a gene: 6. CDR3 region: CASSRETGSNSPLHF. CDR3 nucleotides: TGCGCCAGCAGCCGAGAGACAGGGAGTAATTCACCCCTCCACTTT.

V and J are TRBV7-9 and TRBJ2-5; a weak D match, TRBD1 (7 bases). The V and J ends lost 2 bases and 5 bases respectively, with 12 bases between them. The CDR3 runs 14 residues. The germline gives CDR1 SEHNR, CDR2 FQNEAQ (reference sequence). In DNA, the CDR3 is TGTGCCAGCAGCTTAAAGGGGGCGGGGGAGACCCAGTACTTC. This codes for CASSLKGAGETQYF.